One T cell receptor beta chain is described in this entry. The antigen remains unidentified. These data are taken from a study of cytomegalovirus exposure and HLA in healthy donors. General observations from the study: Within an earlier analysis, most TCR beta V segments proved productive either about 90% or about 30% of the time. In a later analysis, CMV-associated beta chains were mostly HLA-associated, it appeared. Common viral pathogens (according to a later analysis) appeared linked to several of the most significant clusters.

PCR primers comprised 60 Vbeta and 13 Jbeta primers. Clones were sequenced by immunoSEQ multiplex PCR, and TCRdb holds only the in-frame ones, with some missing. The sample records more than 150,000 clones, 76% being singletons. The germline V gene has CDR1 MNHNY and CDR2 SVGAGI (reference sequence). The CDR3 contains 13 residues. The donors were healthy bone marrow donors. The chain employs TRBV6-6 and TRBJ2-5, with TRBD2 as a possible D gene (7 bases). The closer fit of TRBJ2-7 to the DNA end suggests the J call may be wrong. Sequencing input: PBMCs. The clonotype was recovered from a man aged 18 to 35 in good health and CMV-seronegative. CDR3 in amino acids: CAGSGTQSYEQYF. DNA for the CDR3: TGTGCCGGGAGCGGGACACAATCCTACGAGCAGTACTTC.